Listed below are T cell receptor beta chains from one sample, sequenced in a study of a mutant IDH1 vaccine in newly diagnosed glioma. The protocol was immunoSEQ multiplex PCR, while the TCRdb copy is restricted to in-frame clones and leaves out a portion. Found here are tens of thousands of clones, about four fifths of them singletons; the top ten hold 4.3%. These receptors have no identified antigens. The starting material was PBMCs, obtained from a glioma patient whose treatment included an IDH1 peptide vaccine. These receptors were collected from a woman aged 25 to 39 with glioma. Some clones in this sample may be carry-over from other donors' samples. The CDR3 runs from the conserved cysteine through the conserved F or W. A D gene is named only where the DNA matches it firmly. Expanded clones are given a class, and other clones once, few, many or no size at all.

J,V,size,D,DNA,CDR3
TRBJ2-1,TRBV10-3,-,-,TGTGCCATCGGGACGTGGGCGTCCGGCCGGGGCAATGAGCAGTTCTTC,CAIGTWASGRGNEQFF
TRBJ2-7,TRBV13,-,-,TGTGCCAGCAGCCCCGCCAGGAGTACCGAGCAGTACTTC,CASSPARSTEQYF
TRBJ1-2,TRBV5-1,-,-,TGCGCCAGCAGCTTGGCCACCGAGGGCTACACCTTC,CASSLATEGYTF
TRBJ2-3,TRBV30,-,TRBD1,TGTGCCTGGACCGGGACAGCGCACACAGATACGCAGTATTTT,CAWTGTAHTDTQYF
TRBJ2-3,TRBV28,-,-,TGTGCCAGCAACCATTGGGCGGCCGCCACAGATACGCAGTATTTT,CASNHWAAATDTQYF
TRBJ1-4,TRBV7-2,-,-,TGTGCCAGCAGCTTAGATGAGCTCCGGGAAAAACTGTTTTTT,CASSLDELREKLFF
TRBJ1-1,TRBV4-2,few,TRBD1,TGTGCCAGCAGCCAAGGAGGGAGGACAGGGTTCTACACTGAAGCTTTCTTT,CASSQGGRTGFYTEAFF
TRBJ1-3,TRBV30,-,-,TGTGCCTGGAGTGTAGAATTAGGCTCTGGAAACACCATATATTTT,CAWSVELGSGNTIYF
TRBJ2-7,TRBV6-5,-,-,TGTGCCAGCAGCCCTTCCACAGGAGGCATAAACGAGCAGTACTTC,CASSPSTGGINEQYF
TRBJ1-2,TRBV4-1,-,-,TGCGCCAGCAGCCTAAACAACCTAGGGGGCTATGGCTACACCTTC,CASSLNNLGGYGYTF
TRBJ1-2,TRBV2,few,-,TGTGCCAGCAGTGAATCGGTGGACTATGGCTACACCTTC,CASSESVDYGYTF
TRBJ1-1,TRBV7-8,-,-,TGTGCCAGCAGCCCGCAAGGCCAACCCGCTGAAGCTTTCTTT,CASSPQGQPAEAFF
TRBJ1-2,TRBV6-5,-,TRBD1,TGTGCCAGCAGTTTCGGACAGGGAGCCTATGGCTACACCTTC,CASSFGQGAYGYTF
TRBJ2-7,TRBV6-5,once,-,TGTGCCAGCAGTTACAGTGAGGAGTCGAGCGAGCAGTACTTC,CASSYSEESSEQYF
TRBJ1-3,TRBV13,-,-,TGTGCCAGCAGCGTAACCGGGCCAAGCTCTGGAAACACCATATATTTT,CASSVTGPSSGNTIYF
TRBJ2-3,TRBV13,-,-,TGTGCCAGCACAGTTACGGGAGAGGGAGCAGATACGCAGTATTTT,CASTVTGEGADTQYF
TRBJ1-1,TRBV2,-,-,TGTGCCAGCAGCCCCTGGTTTGACACTGAAGCTTTCTTT,CASSPWFDTEAFF
TRBJ2-3,TRBV7-9,-,TRBD2,TGTGCCAGCAGGCCTAAAGCGGGACTGACAGATACGCAGTATTTT,CASRPKAGLTDTQYF
TRBJ2-1,TRBV29-1,-,-,TGCAGCGTGGCCGGGACTGTGAACCATGAGCAGTTCTTC,CSVAGTVNHEQFF
TRBJ2-3,TRBV5-6,-,TRBD2,TGTGCCAGCAGCTCCCTAGCGGGAGTCGGTACAGATACGCAGTATTTT,CASSSLAGVGTDTQYF
TRBJ2-1,TRBV6-4,-,-,TGTGCCAGCAGTGACCCAGACCGGGGGGAGCAGTTCTTC,CASSDPDRGEQFF
TRBJ2-1,TRBV7-9,-,TRBD2,TGTGCCAGCAGCCCGGGACTAGCGGCCCTCAGGGGTGAGCAGTTCTTC,CASSPGLAALRGEQFF
TRBJ2-7,TRBV30,-,TRBD1,TGTGCCTGGGACCCCCGGGACAGGGGTTACGAGCAGTACTTC,CAWDPRDRGYEQYF
TRBJ2-7,TRBV7-2,-,-,TGTGCCAGCAGCTTCAGCTACGAGCAGTACTTC,CASSFSYEQYF
TRBJ1-1,TRBV29-1,-,-,TGCAGCGTTGAGATTTCAATGAACACTGAAGCTTTCTTT,CSVEISMNTEAFF
TRBJ2-5,TRBV2,once,TRBD2,TGTGCCAGCAGCACCTGGACTAGCGACGGGGAGACCCAGTACTTC,CASSTWTSDGETQYF
TRBJ1-1,TRBV30,-,TRBD1,TGTGCCTGGAGAGGACAGGGTATCACTGAAGCTTTCTTT,CAWRGQGITEAFF
TRBJ2-6,TRBV11-2,-,-,TGTGCCAGCAGCTTACGAGGCACAGGGTACTCTGGGGCCAACGTCCTGACTTTC,CASSLRGTGYSGANVLTF
TRBJ2-2,TRBV5-8,-,-,TGTGCCAGCAGCTTGGCGGCCGGGGAGCTGTTTTTT,CASSLAAGELFF
TRBJ2-3,TRBV2,-,TRBD1,TGTGCCAGCAGTGCGGAGACAGGGGAGTATTTT,CASSAETGEYF
TRBJ2-3,TRBV6-5,-,TRBD2,TGTGCCAGCAGTTACGCTGGACTAGCGTTGGATACGCAGTATTTT,CASSYAGLALDTQYF
TRBJ1-5,TRBV29-1,-,-,TGCAGCGCCCGCAGGGGCGCTGGACAGCCCCAGCATTTT,CSARRGAGQPQHF
TRBJ1-1,TRBV19,-,-,TGTGCCAGTAGTAAGGGATCAGGGGTCACTGAAGCTTTCTTT,CASSKGSGVTEAFF
TRBJ1-2,TRBV19,-,TRBD1,TGTGCCAGTAGAATCCGAGGGGGCACCTATGGCTACACCTTC,CASRIRGGTYGYTF
TRBJ2-7,TRBV18,-,-,TGTGCCAGCTCACCACCTAGGGCAGGGGCCTCCTACGAGCAGTACTTC,CASSPPRAGASYEQYF
TRBJ1-2,TRBV28,-,-,TGTGCCAGCAGCCTAGCGGCAGCTAACTATGGCTACACCTTC,CASSLAAANYGYTF
TRBJ1-2,TRBV5-4,-,-,TGTGCCAGCAGCCCAGGACGGGGGCAGACGGGGGTAGAGGGCTACACCTTC,CASSPGRGQTGVEGYTF
TRBJ1-1,TRBV2,-,-,TGTGCCAGCAGCTCAGGACGGTTGATGAACACTGAAGCTTTCTTT,CASSSGRLMNTEAFF
TRBJ2-7,TRBV11-2,-,-,TGTGCCAGCAGCTCGGCCGGGGCAGGGTCTACCTACGAGCAGTACTTC,CASSSAGAGSTYEQYF
TRBJ2-4,TRBV6-5,-,-,TGTGCCAGCAGTTATAGGGGGGGCCAAAACATTCAGTACTTC,CASSYRGGQNIQYF
TRBJ2-1,TRBV6-5,-,TRBD1,TGTGCCAGCAGTTACGGGACAGGATACAATGAGCAGTTCTTC,CASSYGTGYNEQFF
TRBJ2-7,TRBV18,-,TRBD2,TGTGCCAGCTCCGTATCGGCTAGCGGGAGTGAAGAGCAGTACTTC,CASSVSASGSEEQYF
TRBJ1-2,TRBV4-1,once,-,TGCGCCAGCAGCCAGACCCCGGGACCTAACTATGGCTACACCTTC,CASSQTPGPNYGYTF
TRBJ2-1,TRBV4-2,-,-,TGTGCCAGCAGCCAAGTCGGGGGGCGACGGCAGTTCTTC,CASSQVGGRRQFF
TRBJ1-5,TRBV28,-,TRBD1,TGTGCCAGCAGTTTGGGACAGGGGGCTGGAAGAAGCAATCAGCCCCAGCATTTT,CASSLGQGAGRSNQPQHF
TRBJ2-1,TRBV19,-,-,TGTGCCAGTAGTCTTCGGGCCCACAATGAGCAGTTCTTC,CASSLRAHNEQFF
TRBJ2-3,TRBV2,once,-,TGTGCCAGACAGCCTTGGGAGCTGAGCACAGATACGCAGTATTTT,CARQPWELSTDTQYF
TRBJ1-3,TRBV6-6,-,-,TGTGCCAGCAGGACCTCAGGACATGCTGGAAACACCATATATTTT,CASRTSGHAGNTIYF
TRBJ2-1,TRBV29-1,once,TRBD1,TGCAGCGTTGAAGGGACAGGGGTAGGGAATGAGCAGTTCTTC,CSVEGTGVGNEQFF
TRBJ2-7,TRBV19,-,TRBD1,TGTGCCAGTAGTGTCGACAGGGGCGGTTACTACGAGCAGTACTTC,CASSVDRGGYYEQYF
TRBJ2-7,TRBV4-1,-,TRBD1,TGCGCCAGCAGCCAAGGACAGGGAGTTTACGAGCAGTACTTC,CASSQGQGVYEQYF
TRBJ1-5,TRBV5-1,-,-,TGCGCCAGCAGCCCAAATGGAGGGGCTAATCAGCCCCAGCATTTT,CASSPNGGANQPQHF
TRBJ1-1,TRBV2,-,-,TGTGCCAGCACCTCTCAGGGGATCCACACTGAAGCTTTCTTT,CASTSQGIHTEAFF